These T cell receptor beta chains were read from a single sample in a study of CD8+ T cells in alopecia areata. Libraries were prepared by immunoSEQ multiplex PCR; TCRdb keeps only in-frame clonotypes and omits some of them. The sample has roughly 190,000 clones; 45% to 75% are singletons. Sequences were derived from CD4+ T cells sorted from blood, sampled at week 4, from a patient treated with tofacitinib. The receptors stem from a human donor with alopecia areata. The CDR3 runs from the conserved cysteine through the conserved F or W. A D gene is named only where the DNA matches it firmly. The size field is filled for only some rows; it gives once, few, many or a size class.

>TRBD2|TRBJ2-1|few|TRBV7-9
TGTGCCAGCAGCATACTGCGGGGGGAGCAGTTCTTC
CASSILRGEQFF
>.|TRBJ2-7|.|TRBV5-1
TGCGCCAGCAGCTCCAACTCCTACGAGCAGTACTTC
CASSSNSYEQYF
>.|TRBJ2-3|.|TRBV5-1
TGCGCCAGCAGCCGAGGCGCCAGCACAGATACGCAGTATTTT
CASSRGASTDTQYF
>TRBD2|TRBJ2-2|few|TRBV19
TGTGCCAGTAGTGCCCGCCAGCGGGGGGGAATCACCGGGGAGCTGTTTTTT
CASSARQRGGITGELFF
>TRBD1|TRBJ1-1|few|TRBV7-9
TGTGCCAGCAGCCCCCCAGGGGGGAGCAACACTGAAGCTTTCTTT
CASSPPGGSNTEAFF
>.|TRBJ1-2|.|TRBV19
TGTGCCAGTGGCACAGGGTTCTATGGCTACACCTTC
CASGTGFYGYTF
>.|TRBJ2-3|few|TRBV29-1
TGCAGCGTTGTTCCCCTCTCTAGCGCCGACACAGATACGCAGTATTTT
CSVVPLSSADTDTQYF
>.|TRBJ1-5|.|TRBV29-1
TGCAGCGTTTCAGGGGAAGGTCAGCCCCAGCATTTT
CSVSGEGQPQHF
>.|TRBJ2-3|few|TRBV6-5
TGTGCCAGCAGTTACTCAGGGGATACGCAGTATTTT
CASSYSGDTQYF
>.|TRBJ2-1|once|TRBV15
TGTGCCACCTCCGGGACACCTTTCCTCAATGAGCAGTTCTTC
CATSGTPFLNEQFF
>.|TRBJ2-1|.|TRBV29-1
TGCAGCGGGGGTGGGGATGGATACAATGAGCAGTTCTTC
CSGGGDGYNEQFF
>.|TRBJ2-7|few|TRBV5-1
TGCGCCAGCAGCTTGGGTCCAGACCCGAAATCCTACGAGCAGTACTTC
CASSLGPDPKSYEQYF
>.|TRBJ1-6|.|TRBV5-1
TGCGCCAGCAGCAGAACAGGGCAAGGTACCTCCGGGGGTTCACCCCTCCACTTT
CASSRTGQGTSGGSPLHF
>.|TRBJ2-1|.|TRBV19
TGTGCCAGTAGTGTACTCGGGGACGCCAATGAGCAGTTCTTC
CASSVLGDANEQFF
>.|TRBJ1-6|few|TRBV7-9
TGTGCCAGCAGCTTCGACGTGGGACCCCTCCACTTT
CASSFDVGPLHF
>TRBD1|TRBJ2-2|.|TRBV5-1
TGCGCCAGCAGCCCGCTTGCCGGACAGGGTCGCACCGGGGAGCTGTTTTTT
CASSPLAGQGRTGELFF
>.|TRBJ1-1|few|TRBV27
TGTGCCAGCAGTTTAAAGGGCAGAGACACTGAAGCTTTCTTT
CASSLKGRDTEAFF
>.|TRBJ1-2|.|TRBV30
TGTGCCTGGAGTCTCTCCCCTGGGATTTACACCTTC
CAWSLSPGIYTF
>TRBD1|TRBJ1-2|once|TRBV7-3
TGTGCCAGCAGCTCCGCGACAGGGGAGGCTTGGGGCTACACCTTC
CASSSATGEAWGYTF
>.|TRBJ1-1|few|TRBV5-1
TGCGCCAGCAGCCCCGAGGGGGAAATGAACACTGAAGCTTTCTTT
CASSPEGEMNTEAFF
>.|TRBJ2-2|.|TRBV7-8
TGTGCCAGCAGCTACAGGAGGGTGGTTACCGGGGAGCTGTTTTTT
CASSYRRVVTGELFF
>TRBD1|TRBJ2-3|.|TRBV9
TGTGCCAGCAGCGTCCGGGACAGGGGTCCTGGGCAGTATTTT
CASSVRDRGPGQYF
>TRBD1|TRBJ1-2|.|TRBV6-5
TGTGCCAGCAGTTACTCGATGGACCAGGGGGTTGGCTACACCTTC
CASSYSMDQGVGYTF
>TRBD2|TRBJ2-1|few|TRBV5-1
TGCGCCAGCGGCGGAGGACTAGTCGACAATGAGCAGTTCTTC
CASGGGLVDNEQFF
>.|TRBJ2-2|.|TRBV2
TGTGCCAGCAGTGAAATAAGGGGGTCCGGGGAGCTGTTTTTT
CASSEIRGSGELFF
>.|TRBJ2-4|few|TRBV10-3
TGTGCCATCAGTGATCCGGGGGCGATCGAAAACATTCAGTACTTC
CAISDPGAIENIQYF
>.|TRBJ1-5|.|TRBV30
TGTGCCTGGAGTGGGGGGAACAATCAGCCCCAGCATTTT
CAWSGGNNQPQHF
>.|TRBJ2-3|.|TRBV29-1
TGCAGCGTCGCCATGGTGCTAAGCACAGATACGCAGTATTTT
CSVAMVLSTDTQYF
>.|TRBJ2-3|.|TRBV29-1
TGCAGCGTCACTCAGGGTGGGGGGACAGATACGCAGTATTTT
CSVTQGGGTDTQYF
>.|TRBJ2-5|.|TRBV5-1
TGCGCCAGCAGCTTGGCACAGCAAGAGACCCAGTACTTC
CASSLAQQETQYF
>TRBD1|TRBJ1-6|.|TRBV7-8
TGTGCCAGCAGCGCCAGGGGGCTGAATTCACCCCTCCACTTT
CASSARGLNSPLHF
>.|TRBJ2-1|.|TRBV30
TGTGCCTGGAGATATGACCCGGGGCCGGGGGGCGATGAGCAGTTCTTC
CAWRYDPGPGGDEQFF
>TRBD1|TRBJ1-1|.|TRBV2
TGTGCCAGCAGGCACCCGGGACAGGGGAACACTGAAGCTTTCTTT
CASRHPGQGNTEAFF
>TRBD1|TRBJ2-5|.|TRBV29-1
TGCAGCGCCGGCGGGACAGGGAGTATCCTAGGAGAGACCCAGTACTTC
CSAGGTGSILGETQYF
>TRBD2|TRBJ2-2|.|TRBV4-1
TGCGCCAGCAGCCAAGAGTCTAGCGGGGCGAACACCGGGGAGCTGTTTTTT
CASSQESSGANTGELFF
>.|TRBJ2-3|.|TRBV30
TGTGCCTGGTCCCCAGGGGATACGCAGTATTTT
CAWSPGDTQYF
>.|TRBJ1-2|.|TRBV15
TGTGCCACCAGCAGAGATCCCGTGGGTGGCTACACCTTC
CATSRDPVGGYTF
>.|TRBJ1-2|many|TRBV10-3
TGTGCCTTCCAGGGTGAAAACTATGGCTACACCTTC
CAFQGENYGYTF
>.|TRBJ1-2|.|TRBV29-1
TGCAGCGTTGCTTCCAGGTTATCTAACTATGGCTACACCTTC
CSVASRLSNYGYTF
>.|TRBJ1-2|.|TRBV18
TGTGCCAGCTCACCACTCGGGAGCTTCTATGGCTACACCTTC
CASSPLGSFYGYTF
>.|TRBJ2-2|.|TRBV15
TGTGCCACCAGCATTCGATCATTCAACACCGGGGAGCTGTTTTTT
CATSIRSFNTGELFF
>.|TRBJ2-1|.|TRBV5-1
TGCGCCAGCAGCCTCGTGCGGCCGAGCTCCTACAATGAGCAGTTCTTC
CASSLVRPSSYNEQFF
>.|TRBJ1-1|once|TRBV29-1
TGCAGCGTTGGACACAGAATGAACACTGAAGCTTTCTTT
CSVGHRMNTEAFF